This paragraph covers one T cell receptor (beta chain) sequence. The antigen is unknown. Trimming removed 3 bases at V and 1 base at J, with 9 bases between. This CDR3 spans 14 amino acids. Per the germline V gene, CDR1 is SGHTA and CDR2 is FQGNSA. The sample is drawn from a study of Ad26.COV2.S vaccination and SARS-CoV-2 variants. Study overall: Participant was drawn from the COV1001 Ad26.COV2.S trial arm.

Some clones are missing from TCRdb's copy, which holds only in-frame ones; the method was immunoSEQ multiplex PCR. The repertoire holds 410,000 or so clones, around 92% seen once, with about 1.6% in the top ten. General study results and limits: After vaccination, reports described spike-specific CD8+ and CD4+ T cell responses as showing substantial breadth. Recipients of either vaccine or placebo displayed similar breadth of non-spike TCRs. Placebo recipients had lower spike-specific TCR breadth than vaccine recipients.

Indicated treatment: around 19 received Ad26.COV2.S at low or high dose, single or two shots; roughly five received placebo; per-sample allocation not given. Sampling happened 63 days after the first vaccine or placebo injection. Sequencing was performed on peripheral blood, taken in a trial of Ad26.COV2.S vaccine versus placebo. This chain links TRBV7-2 with TRBJ1-1; D unclear. The sequence came from a person between 18 and 60 years old who received the Ad26.COV2.S COVID-19 vaccine or a placebo. The CDR3 DNA reads as TGTGCCAGCAGCTTTTCCATAGGGAACACTGAAGCTTTCTTT. Translated: CASSFSIGNTEAFF.